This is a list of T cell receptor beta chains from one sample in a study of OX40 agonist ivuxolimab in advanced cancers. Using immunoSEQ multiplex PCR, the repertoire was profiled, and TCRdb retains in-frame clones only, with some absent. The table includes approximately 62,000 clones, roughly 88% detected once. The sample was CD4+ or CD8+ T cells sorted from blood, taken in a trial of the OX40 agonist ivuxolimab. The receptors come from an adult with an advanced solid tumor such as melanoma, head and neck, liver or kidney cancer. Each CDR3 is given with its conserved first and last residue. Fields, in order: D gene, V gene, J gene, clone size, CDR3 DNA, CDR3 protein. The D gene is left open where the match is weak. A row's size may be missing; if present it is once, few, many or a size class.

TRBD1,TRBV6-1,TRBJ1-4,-,TGTGCCACTGGACAGGGTAATGAAAAACTGTTTTTT,CATGQGNEKLFF
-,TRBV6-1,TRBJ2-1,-,TGTGCCATCAGTGTCGCGGGGTACAATGAGCAGTTCTTC,CAISVAGYNEQFF
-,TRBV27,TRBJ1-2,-,TGTGCCAGCAGTTTATCCCGTGACAGATATGGCTACACCTTC,CASSLSRDRYGYTF
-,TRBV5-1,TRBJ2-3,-,TGCGCCAGCCGATTAGGGGGAGGCGCGGGAGATACGCAGTATTTT,CASRLGGGAGDTQYF
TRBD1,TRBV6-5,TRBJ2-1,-,TGTGCCAGCAATCGACAGGGTCCCGTACATGAGCAGTTCTTC,CASNRQGPVHEQFF
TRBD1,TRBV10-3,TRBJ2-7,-,TGTGCCATCAGTGATTCGGACAGGGGGTTTTACGAGCAGTACTTC,CAISDSDRGFYEQYF
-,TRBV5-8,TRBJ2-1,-,TGTGCCAGCAGCCTGACGGACAAGCAGTTCTTC,CASSLTDKQFF
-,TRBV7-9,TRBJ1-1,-,TGTGCCAGCAGCTTAGGTATGAACACTGAAGCTTTCTTT,CASSLGMNTEAFF
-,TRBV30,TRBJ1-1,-,TGTGCTTACTCATCGACTGTAGGCAGCACTGAAGCTTTCTTT,CAYSSTVGSTEAFF
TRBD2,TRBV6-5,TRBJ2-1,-,TGTGCCAGCGGGGGGGTAGGGACTAGGTTAAATGAGCAGTTCTTC,CASGGVGTRLNEQFF
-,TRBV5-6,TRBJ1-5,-,TGTGCCAGCAGAGAGAGTACAATGGGGGGCTTCATTCAGCCCCAGCATTTT,CASRESTMGGFIQPQHF
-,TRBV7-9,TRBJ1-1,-,TGTGCCAGCAGGCAGGAGCTATCAATGAACACTGAAGCTTTCTTT,CASRQELSMNTEAFF
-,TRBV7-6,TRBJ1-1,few,TGTGCCAGCAGCTTAGAGGGAGGCGCTGAAGCTTTCTTT,CASSLEGGAEAFF
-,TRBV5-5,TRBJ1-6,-,TGTGCCAGCAGAGAAACCGGGAGGAATTCACCCCTCCACTTT,CASRETGRNSPLHF
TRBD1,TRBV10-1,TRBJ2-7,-,TGCGCCAGCAGCGGCCGGGACAGGGTTAGCTACGAGCAGTACTTC,CASSGRDRVSYEQYF
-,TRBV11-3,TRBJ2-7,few,TGTGCCAGCAGCGAATACAGGGCACCCTACGAGCAGTACTTC,CASSEYRAPYEQYF
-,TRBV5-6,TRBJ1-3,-,TGTGCCAGCAGCTTGGATCGGACTGGAAACACCATATATTTT,CASSLDRTGNTIYF
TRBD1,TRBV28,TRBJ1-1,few,TGTGCCAGCAGTCCACGGACAGGGAGTGCTTTCTTT,CASSPRTGSAFF
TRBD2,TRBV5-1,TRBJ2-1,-,TGCGCCAGCAGCTTGTCTAGCGGGGGGTTCAATGAGCAGTTCTTC,CASSLSSGGFNEQFF
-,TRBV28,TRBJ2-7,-,TGTGCCAGCAGTTTGGCCGGGGGAACCTACGAGCAGTACTTC,CASSLAGGTYEQYF
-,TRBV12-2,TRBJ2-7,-,TGTGCAAGTCGCTTAGCAACCGGGACAGGAAACTACGAGCAGTACTTC,CASRLATGTGNYEQYF
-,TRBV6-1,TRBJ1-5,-,TGTGCCAGCAGTGAATTTCTCGCGGGAGTAGGTCAGCCCCAGCATTTT,CASSEFLAGVGQPQHF
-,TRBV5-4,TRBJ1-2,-,TGTGCCAGCAGCATTGACAGATTAGCTAACTATGGCTACACCTTC,CASSIDRLANYGYTF
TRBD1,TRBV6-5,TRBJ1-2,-,TGTGCCAGCAGCCAGGGACAGACCTCCTATGGCTACACCTTC,CASSQGQTSYGYTF
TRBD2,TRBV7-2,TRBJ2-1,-,TGTGCCAGCAGCTTAGGACTAGCGGGAAGTACTTGGTACAATGAGCAGTTCTTC,CASSLGLAGSTWYNEQFF
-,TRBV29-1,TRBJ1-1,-,TGCAGCGTTGAAGGTGGGGCCCTCACTGAAGCTTTCTTT,CSVEGGALTEAFF
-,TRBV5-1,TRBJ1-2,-,TGCGCCAGCAGCCCACTTCCTGACTATGGCTACACCTTC,CASSPLPDYGYTF
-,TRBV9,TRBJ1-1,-,TGTGCCAGCAGCGTAGTCGGGCGGGATAACACTGAAGCTTTCTTT,CASSVVGRDNTEAFF
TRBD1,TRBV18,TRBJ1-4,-,TGTGCCAGCTCATCCGGACAGGGCGCAACTAATGAAAAACTGTTTTTT,CASSSGQGATNEKLFF
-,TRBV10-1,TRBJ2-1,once,TGCGCCAGCAGTGACTATGGACAGCTAAACAATGAGCAGTTCTTC,CASSDYGQLNNEQFF
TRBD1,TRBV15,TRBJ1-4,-,TGTGCCACCAGCAGAGCCCCACCCGCGACGGACAGGCTAGTAGGTGAAAAACTGTTTTTT,CATSRAPPATDRLVGEKLFF
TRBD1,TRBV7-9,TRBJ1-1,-,TGTGCCAGCAGCCCTACAGGGGCCCCACAGAACACTGAAGCTTTCTTT,CASSPTGAPQNTEAFF
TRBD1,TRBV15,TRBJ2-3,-,TGTGCCACCAGCAGAGGACAGGGTGGAGATACGCAGTATTTT,CATSRGQGGDTQYF
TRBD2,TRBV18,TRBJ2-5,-,TGTGCCAGCTCCCGAACTAGCGGCCAAGAGACCCAGTACTTC,CASSRTSGQETQYF